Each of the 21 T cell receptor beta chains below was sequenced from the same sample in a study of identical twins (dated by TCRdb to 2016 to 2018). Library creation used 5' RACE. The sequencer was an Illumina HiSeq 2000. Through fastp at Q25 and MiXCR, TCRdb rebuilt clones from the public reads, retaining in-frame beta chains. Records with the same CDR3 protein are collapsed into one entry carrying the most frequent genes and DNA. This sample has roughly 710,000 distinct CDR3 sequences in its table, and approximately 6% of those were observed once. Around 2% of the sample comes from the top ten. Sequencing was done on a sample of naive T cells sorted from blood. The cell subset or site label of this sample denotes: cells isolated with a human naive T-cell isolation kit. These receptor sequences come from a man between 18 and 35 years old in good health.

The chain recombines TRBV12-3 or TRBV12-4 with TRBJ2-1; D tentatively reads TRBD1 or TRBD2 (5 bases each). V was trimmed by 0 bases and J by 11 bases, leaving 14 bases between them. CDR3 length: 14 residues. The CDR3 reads CASSLAEGTAKQFF. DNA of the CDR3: TGTGCCAGCAGTTTAGCGGAAGGGACCGCGAAGCAGTTCTTC.

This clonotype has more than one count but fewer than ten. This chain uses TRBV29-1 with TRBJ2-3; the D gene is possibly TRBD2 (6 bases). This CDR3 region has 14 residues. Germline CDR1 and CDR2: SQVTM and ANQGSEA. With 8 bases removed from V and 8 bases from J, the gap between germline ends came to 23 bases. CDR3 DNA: TGCAGCATTGGGCAGGGACGCCGGCGGGGTACGCAGTATTTT. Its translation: CSIGQGRRRGTQYF.

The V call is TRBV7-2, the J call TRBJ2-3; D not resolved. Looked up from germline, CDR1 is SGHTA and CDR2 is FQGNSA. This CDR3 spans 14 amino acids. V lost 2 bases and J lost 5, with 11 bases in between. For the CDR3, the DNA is TGTGCCAGCAGCTTATGGGTGGCTGGAGATACGCAGTATTTT. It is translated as CASSLWVAGDTQYF.

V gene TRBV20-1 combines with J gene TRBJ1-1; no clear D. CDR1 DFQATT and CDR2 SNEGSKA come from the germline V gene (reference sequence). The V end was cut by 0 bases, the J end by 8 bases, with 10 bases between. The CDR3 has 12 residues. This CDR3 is CSARDPADEAFF. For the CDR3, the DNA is TGCAGTGCTAGAGATCCGGCAGACGAAGCTTTCTTT.

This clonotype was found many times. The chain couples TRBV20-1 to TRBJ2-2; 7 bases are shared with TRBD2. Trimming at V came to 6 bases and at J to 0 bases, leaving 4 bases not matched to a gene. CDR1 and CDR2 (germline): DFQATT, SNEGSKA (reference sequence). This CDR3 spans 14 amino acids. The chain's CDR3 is CSAKSGTNTGELFF. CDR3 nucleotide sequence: TGCAGTGCCAAGAGCGGGACGAACACCGGGGAGCTGTTTTTT.

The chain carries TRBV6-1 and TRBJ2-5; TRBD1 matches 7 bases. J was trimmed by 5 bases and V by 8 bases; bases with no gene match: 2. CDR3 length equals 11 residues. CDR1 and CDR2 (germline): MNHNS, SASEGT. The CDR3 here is CASQQGETQYF. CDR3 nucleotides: TGTGCCAGCCAACAGGGGGAGACCCAGTACTTC.

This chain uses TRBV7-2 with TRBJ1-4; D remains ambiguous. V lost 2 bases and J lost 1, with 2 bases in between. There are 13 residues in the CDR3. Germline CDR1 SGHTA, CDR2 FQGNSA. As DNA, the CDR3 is TGTGCCAGCAGCTTACAAACTAATGAAAAACTGTTTTTT. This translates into CASSLQTNEKLFF.

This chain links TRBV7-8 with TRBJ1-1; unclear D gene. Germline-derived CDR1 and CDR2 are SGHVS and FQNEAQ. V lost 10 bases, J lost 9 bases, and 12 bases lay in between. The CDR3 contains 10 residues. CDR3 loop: CAIEAGKAFF. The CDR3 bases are TGTGCCATCGAGGCGGGTAAAGCTTTCTTT.

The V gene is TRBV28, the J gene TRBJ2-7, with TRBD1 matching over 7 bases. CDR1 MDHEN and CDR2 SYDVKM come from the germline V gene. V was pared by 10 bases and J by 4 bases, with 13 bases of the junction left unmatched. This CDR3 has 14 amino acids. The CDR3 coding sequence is TGTGCCACCGCATTCGGGACAGTGGGTTACGAGCAGTACTTC. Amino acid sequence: CATAFGTVGYEQYF.

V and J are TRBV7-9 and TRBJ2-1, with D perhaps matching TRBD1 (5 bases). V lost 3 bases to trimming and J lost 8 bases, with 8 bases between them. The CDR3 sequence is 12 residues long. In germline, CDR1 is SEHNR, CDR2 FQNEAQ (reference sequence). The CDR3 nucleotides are TGTGCCAGCAGCTTTACAGGCCATGAGCAGTTCTTC. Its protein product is CASSFTGHEQFF.

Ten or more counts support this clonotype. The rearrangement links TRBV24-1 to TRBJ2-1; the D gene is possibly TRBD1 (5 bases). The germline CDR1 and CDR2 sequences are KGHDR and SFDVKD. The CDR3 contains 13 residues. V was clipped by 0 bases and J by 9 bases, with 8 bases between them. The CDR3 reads CATSDLGRGEQFF. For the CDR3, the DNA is TGTGCCACCAGTGATTTGGGAAGGGGTGAGCAGTTCTTC.

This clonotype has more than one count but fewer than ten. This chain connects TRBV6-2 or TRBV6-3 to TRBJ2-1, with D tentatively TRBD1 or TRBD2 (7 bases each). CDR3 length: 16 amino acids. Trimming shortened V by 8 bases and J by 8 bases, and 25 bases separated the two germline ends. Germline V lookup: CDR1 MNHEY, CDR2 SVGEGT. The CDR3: CASPDPGGGPSDEQFF. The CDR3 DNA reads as TGTGCCAGCCCCGATCCAGGGGGAGGGCCATCCGATGAGCAGTTCTTC.

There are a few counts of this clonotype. CDR3 amino acids: CASSGSGSPDTQYF. The CDR3 DNA reads as TGTGCCAGCAGTGGAAGCGGCAGCCCAGATACGCAGTATTTT. The chain uses TRBV11-3 and TRBJ2-3, with D possibly being TRBD2 (5 bases). The germline CDR1 and CDR2 sequences are SGHNT and YENEEA. The CDR3 sequence is 14 residues long. V was cut by 6 bases and J by 4 bases, with 14 bases left in between.

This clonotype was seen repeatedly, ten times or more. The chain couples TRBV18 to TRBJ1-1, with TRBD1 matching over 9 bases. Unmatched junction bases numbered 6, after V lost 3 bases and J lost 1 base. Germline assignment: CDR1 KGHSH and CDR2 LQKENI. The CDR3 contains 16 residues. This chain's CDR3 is CASSPTGGGKNTEAFF. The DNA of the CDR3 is TGTGCCAGCTCACCTACAGGGGGCGGAAAGAACACTGAAGCTTTCTTT.

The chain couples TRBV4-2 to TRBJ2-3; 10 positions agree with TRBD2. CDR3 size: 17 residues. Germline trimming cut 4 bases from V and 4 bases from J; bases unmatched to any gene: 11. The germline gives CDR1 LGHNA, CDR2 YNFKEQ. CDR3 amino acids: CASSLQAQREGPDTQYF. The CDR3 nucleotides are TGTGCCAGCAGCCTCCAAGCCCAGCGGGAGGGCCCAGATACGCAGTATTTT.

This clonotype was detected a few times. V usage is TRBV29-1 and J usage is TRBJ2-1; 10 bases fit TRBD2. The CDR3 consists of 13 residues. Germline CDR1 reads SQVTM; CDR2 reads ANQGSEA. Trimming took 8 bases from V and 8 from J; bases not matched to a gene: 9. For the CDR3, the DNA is TGCAGCATCAAGCGGGAGGGCCTCTATGAGCAGTTCTTC. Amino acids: CSIKREGLYEQFF.

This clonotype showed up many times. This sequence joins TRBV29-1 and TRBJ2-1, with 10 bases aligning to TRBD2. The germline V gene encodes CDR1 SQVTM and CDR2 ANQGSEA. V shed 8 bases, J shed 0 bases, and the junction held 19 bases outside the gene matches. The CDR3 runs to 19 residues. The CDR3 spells CSFLDRTSGIRSSYNEQFF. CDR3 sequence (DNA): TGCAGCTTCCTGGATAGGACTAGCGGAATTCGGAGCTCCTACAATGAGCAGTTCTTC.

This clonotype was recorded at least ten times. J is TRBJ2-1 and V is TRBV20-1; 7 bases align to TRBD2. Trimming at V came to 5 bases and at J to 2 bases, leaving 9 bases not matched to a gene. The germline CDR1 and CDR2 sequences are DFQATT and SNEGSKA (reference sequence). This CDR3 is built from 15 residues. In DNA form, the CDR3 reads TGCAGTGCTGCCCTGGGAGCGGGGCCCTACAATGAGCAGTTCTTC. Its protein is CSAALGAGPYNEQFF.

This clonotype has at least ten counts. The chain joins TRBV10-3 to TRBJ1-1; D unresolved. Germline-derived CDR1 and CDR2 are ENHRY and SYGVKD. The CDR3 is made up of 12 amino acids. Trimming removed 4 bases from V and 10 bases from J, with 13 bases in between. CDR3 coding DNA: TGTGCCATCAGTGGGTGGGGAGAAGGAGCTTTCTTT. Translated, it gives CAISGWGEGAFF.

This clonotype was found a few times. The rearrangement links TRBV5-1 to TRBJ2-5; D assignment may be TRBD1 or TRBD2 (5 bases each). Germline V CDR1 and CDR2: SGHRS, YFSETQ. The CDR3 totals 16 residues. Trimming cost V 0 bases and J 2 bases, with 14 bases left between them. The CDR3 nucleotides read TGCGCCAGCAGCTTGGAAACAGGAGGAAGGCAAGAGACCCAGTACTTC. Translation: CASSLETGGRQETQYF.

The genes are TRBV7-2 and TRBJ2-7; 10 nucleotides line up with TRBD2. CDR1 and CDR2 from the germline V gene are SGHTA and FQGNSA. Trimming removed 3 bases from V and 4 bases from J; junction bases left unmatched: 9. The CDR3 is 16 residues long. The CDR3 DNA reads TGTGCCAGCAGCTTGGGTCCTAGCGGGAGACAATACGAGCAGTACTTC. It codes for CASSLGPSGRQYEQYF.